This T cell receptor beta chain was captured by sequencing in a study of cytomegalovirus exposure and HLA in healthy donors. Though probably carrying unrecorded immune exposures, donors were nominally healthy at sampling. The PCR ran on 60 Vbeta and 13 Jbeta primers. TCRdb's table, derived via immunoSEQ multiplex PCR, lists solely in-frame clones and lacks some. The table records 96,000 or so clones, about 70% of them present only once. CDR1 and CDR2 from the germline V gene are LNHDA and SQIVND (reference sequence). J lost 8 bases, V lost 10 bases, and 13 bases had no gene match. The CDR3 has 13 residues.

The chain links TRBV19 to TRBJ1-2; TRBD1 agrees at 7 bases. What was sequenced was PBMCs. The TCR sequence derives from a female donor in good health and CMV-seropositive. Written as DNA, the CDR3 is TGTGCCACTTACAGGGGAAATAAGAAGGGCTACACCTTC. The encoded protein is CATYRGNKKGYTF.